This TCR beta chain emerged from a study of CD8 T cells in Susac syndrome. Study context: At blood draw, Susac syndrome patients were therapy-naive, on corticosteroids, or on intravenous immunoglobulin alone.

The CDR3 has 17 residues. Trimming at V came to 5 bases and at J to 2 bases, leaving 11 bases not matched to a gene. CDR1 SGDLS and CDR2 YYNGEE come from the germline V gene. Study observations and caveats: None of the CD4+ T cell repertoires in Susac syndrome showed clonal expansion.

An input of about 0.45 to 1 ug of RNA was subjected to reverse transcription using random hexamers. TCRdb re-called the immunoSEQ multiplex PCR reads with MiXCR, one entry per CDR3 protein. The sample contains under 200,000 distinct CDR3 sequences, 90% to 95% of which appear only once. Sequencing of TCR beta covered CD8+ and CD4+ T cells obtained from blood. It was negative isolation that provided the CD8+ and CD4+ T cells, whereas TEMRA cells were enriched by FACS. On this clonotype itself: Its target is not known.

Sequencing input: CD4+ T cells from PBMCs. This TCR was recovered from a human donor with Susac syndrome. This chain connects TRBV9 to TRBJ2-1, with 9 positions matching TRBD2. Written as DNA, the CDR3 is TGTGCCAGCAGTCCCGAGGTGACTAGCGGCACCTACAATGAGCAGTTCTTC. It codes for CASSPEVTSGTYNEQFF.